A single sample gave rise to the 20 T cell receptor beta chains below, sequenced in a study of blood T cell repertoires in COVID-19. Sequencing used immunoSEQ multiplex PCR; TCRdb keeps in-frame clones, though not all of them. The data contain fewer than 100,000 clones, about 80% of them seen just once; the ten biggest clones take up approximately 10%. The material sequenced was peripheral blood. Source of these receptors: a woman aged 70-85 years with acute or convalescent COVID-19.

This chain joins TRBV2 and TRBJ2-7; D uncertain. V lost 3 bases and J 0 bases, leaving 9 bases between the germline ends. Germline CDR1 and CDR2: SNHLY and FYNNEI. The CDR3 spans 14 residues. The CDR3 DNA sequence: TGTGCCAGCAGTGACCCCTCGAGCTCCTACGAGCAGTACTTC. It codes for CASSDPSSSYEQYF.

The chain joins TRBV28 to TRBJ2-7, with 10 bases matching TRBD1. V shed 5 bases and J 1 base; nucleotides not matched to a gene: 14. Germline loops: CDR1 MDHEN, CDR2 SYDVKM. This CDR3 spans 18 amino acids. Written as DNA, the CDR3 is TGTGCCAGCAGTCTAACCGGGACAGGGGACCCGTTTTCCTACGAGCAGTACTTC. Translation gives CASSLTGTGDPFSYEQYF. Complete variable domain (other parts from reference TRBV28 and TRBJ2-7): DVKVTQSSRYLVKRTGEKVFLECVQDMDHENMFWYRQDPGLGLRLIYFSYDVKMKEKGDIPEGYSVSREKKERFSLILESASTNQTSMYLCASSLTGTGDPFSYEQYFGPGTRLTVT.

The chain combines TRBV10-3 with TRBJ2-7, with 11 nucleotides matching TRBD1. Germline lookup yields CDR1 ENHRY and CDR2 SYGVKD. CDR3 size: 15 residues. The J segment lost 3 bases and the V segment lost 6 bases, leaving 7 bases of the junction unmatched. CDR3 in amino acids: CAISLTGTGGYEQYF. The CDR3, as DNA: TGTGCCATCAGCTTAACCGGGACAGGGGGCTACGAGCAGTACTTC.

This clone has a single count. For the CDR3, the DNA is TGTGCCAGCAGTTTACAGGGGGTAGGGAACACCGGGGAGCTGTTTTTT. Its protein product is CASSLQGVGNTGELFF. The gene calls are TRBV11-2 and TRBJ2-2; 8 nucleotides agree with TRBD1. The CDR3 contains 16 residues. V lost 6 bases to trimming and J lost 1 base; unmatched junction nucleotides: 7. Germline assignment: CDR1 SGHAT and CDR2 FQNNGV.

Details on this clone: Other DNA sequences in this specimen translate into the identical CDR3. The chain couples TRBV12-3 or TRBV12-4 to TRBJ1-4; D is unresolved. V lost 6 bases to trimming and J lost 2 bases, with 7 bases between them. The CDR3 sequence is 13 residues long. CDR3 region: CASRGGTNEKLFF. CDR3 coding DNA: TGTGCCAGCAGGGGAGGGACTAATGAAAAACTGTTTTTT.

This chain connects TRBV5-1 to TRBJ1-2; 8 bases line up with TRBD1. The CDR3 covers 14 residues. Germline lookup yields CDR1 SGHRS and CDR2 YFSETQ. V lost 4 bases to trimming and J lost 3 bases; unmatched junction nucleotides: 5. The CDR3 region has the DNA TGCGCCAGCAGCGACTTACAGGGGGACTATGGCTACACCTTC. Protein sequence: CASSDLQGDYGYTF.

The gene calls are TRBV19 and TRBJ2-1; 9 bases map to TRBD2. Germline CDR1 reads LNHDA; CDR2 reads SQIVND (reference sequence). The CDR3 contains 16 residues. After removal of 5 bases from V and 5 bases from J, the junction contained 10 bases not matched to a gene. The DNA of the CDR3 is TGTGCCAGTAGTCGGGCGGCGGGAGGGACCCACAATGAGCAGTTCTTC. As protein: CASSRAAGGTHNEQFF. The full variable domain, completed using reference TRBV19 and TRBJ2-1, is DGGITQSPKYLFRKEGQNVTLSCEQNLNHDAMYWYRQDPGQGLRLIYYSQIVNDFQKGDIAEGYSVSREKKESFPLTVTSAQKNPTAFYLCASSRAAGGTHNEQFFGPGTRLTVL.

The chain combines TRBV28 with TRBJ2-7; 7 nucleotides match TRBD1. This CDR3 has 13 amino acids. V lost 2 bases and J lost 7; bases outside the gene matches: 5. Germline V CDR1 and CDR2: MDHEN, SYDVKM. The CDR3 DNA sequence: TGTGCCAGCAGTTTACCGGGACAGCGGGAGCAGTACTTC. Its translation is CASSLPGQREQYF.

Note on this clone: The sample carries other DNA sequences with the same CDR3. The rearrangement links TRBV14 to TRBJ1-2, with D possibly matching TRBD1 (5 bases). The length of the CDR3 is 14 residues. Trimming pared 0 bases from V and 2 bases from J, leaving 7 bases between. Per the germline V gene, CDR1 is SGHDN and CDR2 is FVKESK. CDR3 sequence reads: CASSQEQANYGYTF. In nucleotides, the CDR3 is TGTGCCAGCAGCCAAGAACAGGCGAACTATGGCTACACCTTC.

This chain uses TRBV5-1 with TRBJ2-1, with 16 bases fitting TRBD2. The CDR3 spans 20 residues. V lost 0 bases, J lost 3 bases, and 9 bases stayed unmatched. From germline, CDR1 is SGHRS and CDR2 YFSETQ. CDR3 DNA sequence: TGCGCCAGCAGCTTGGCGGCCGGGACTAGCGGGAGGGCCGGCTACAATGAGCAGTTCTTC. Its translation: CASSLAAGTSGRAGYNEQFF.

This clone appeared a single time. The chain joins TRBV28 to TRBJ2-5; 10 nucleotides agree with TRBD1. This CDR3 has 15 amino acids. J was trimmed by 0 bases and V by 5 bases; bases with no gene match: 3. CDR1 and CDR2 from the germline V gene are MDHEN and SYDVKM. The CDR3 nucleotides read TGTGCCAGCAGTAGGGACAGGGGCAACCAAGAGACCCAGTACTTC. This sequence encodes CASSRDRGNQETQYF.

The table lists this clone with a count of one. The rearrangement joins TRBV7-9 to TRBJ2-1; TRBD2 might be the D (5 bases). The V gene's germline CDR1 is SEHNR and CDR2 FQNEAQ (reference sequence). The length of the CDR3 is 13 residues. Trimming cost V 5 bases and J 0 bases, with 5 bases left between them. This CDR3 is CASSRGSYNEQFF. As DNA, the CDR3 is TGTGCCAGCAGCCGGGGCTCCTACAATGAGCAGTTCTTC. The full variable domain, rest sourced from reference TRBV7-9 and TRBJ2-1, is DTGVSQNPRHKITKRGQNVTFRCDPISEHNRLYWYRQTLGQGPEFLTYFQNEAQLEKSRLLSDRFSAERPKGSFSTLEIQRTEQGDSAMYLCASSRGSYNEQFFGPGTRLTVL.

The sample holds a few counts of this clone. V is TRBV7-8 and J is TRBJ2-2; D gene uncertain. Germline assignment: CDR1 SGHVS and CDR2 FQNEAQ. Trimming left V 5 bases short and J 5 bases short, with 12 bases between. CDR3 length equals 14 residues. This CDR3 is CASSPAWSTGELFF. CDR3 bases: TGTGCCAGCAGCCCCGCGTGGTCTACCGGGGAGCTGTTTTTT.

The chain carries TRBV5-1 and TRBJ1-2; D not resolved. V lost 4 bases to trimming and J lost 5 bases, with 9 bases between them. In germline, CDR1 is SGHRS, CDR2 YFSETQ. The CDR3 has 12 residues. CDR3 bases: TGCGCCAGCAGCGATAGTATGTATGGCTACACCTTC. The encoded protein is CASSDSMYGYTF.

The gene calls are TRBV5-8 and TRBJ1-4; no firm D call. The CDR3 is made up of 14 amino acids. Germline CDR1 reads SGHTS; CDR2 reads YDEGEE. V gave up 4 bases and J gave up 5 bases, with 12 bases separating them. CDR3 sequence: CASSRRGRNEKLFF. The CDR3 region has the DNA TGTGCCAGCAGCCGGAGAGGGAGGAATGAAAAACTGTTTTTT.

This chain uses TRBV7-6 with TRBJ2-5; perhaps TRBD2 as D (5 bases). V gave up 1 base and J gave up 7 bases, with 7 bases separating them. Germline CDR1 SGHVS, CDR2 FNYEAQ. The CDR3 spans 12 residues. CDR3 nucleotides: TGTGCCAGCAGCTTAGGTGGAGGGACCCAGTACTTC. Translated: CASSLGGGTQYF.

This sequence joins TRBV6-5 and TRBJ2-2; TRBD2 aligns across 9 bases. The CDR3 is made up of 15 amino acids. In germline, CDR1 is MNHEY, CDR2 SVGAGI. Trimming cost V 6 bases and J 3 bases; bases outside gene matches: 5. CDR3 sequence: CASSSSGDYTGELFF. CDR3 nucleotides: TGTGCCAGCAGCTCTAGCGGGGACTACACCGGGGAGCTGTTTTTT.

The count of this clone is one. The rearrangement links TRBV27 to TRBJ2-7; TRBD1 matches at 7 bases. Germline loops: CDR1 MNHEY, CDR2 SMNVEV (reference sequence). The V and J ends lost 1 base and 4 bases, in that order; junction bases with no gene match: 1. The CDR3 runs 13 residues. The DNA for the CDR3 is TGTGCCAGCAGTTTATTACAGGGGTACGAGCAGTACTTC. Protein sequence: CASSLLQGYEQYF.

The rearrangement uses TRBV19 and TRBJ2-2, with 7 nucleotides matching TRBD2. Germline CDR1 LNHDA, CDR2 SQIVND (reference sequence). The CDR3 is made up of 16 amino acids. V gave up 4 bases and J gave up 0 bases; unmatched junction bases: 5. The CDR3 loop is CASSRPSGTNTGELFF. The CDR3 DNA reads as TGTGCCAGTAGTAGGCCTAGCGGAACGAACACCGGGGAGCTGTTTTTT.

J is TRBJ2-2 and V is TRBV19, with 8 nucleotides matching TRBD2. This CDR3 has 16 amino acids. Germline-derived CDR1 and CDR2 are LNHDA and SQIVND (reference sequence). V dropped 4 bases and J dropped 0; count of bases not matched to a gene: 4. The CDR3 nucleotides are TGTGCCAGTAGTAACGCGGGAGGCCCGAACACCGGGGAGCTGTTTTTT. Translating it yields CASSNAGGPNTGELFF.